Each of the 14 T cell receptor beta chains below was sequenced from the same sample in a study of shared clonotypes between healthy human individuals. Clones were sequenced by immunoSEQ multiplex PCR, and TCRdb holds only the in-frame ones, with some missing. The sample lists some 2,000,000 clones; 90% to 95% were seen once. Sequenced: naive CD4+ T cells sorted from blood. This sample's subset: CD45RA+ positively selected. The receptors were gathered from a man between 18 and 35 years old in good health.

This clone appeared a single time. The chain is built from TRBV11-2 and TRBJ2-1, with TRBD2 identical over 9 bases. V lost 9 bases and J lost 0; bases outside the gene matches: 3. This CDR3 spans 14 amino acids. Per the germline V gene, CDR1 is SGHAT and CDR2 is FQNNGV. CDR3 sequence reads: CASSSGSSYNEQFF. The CDR3 bases are TGTGCCAGTAGTAGCGGGAGCTCCTACAATGAGCAGTTCTTC.

The chain is built from TRBV27 and TRBJ1-6; a weak D match, TRBD1 (6 bases). Looked up from germline, CDR1 is MNHEY and CDR2 is SMNVEV (reference sequence). CDR3 size: 15 residues. The V gene lost 4 bases and the J gene lost 9 bases, with 16 bases spanning the gap. The CDR3 DNA sequence: TGTGCCAGCAGTTCCAGGGGTTCTTCAGTTTCACCCCTCCACTTT. Translation gives CASSSRGSSVSPLHF.

Concerning this clone itself: Other DNA sequences in this specimen translate into the identical CDR3. The chain has TRBV18 and TRBJ2-5, with D perhaps assigned TRBD1 or TRBD2 (5 bases each). The CDR3 contains 14 residues. The germline V gene has CDR1 KGHSH and CDR2 LQKENI. Trimming pared 3 bases from V and 1 base from J, leaving 9 bases between. The CDR3: CASSPGAVQETQYF. CDR3 nucleotides: TGTGCCAGCTCACCCGGGGCAGTCCAAGAGACCCAGTACTTC.

The genes are TRBV7-2 and TRBJ2-3; 8 nucleotides agree with TRBD2. Germline-derived CDR1 and CDR2 are SGHTA and FQGNSA. Losses at the gene ends were 5 bases for V and 3 bases for J; bases not matched to a gene: 7. The CDR3 spans 15 residues. In nucleotides, the CDR3 is TGTGCCAGCAGCCTATCCCGACTAGCGACAGATACGCAGTATTTT. Translated: CASSLSRLATDTQYF.

V gene TRBV5-1 combines with J gene TRBJ2-7, with 9 bases that match TRBD1. CDR3 length: 16 residues. Germline V CDR1 and CDR2: SGHRS, YFSETQ. V trimming: 4 bases; J trimming: 5 bases; junction bases outside the gene matches: 13. Here the CDR3 DNA reads TGCGCCAGCAGCCGGGACAGGGCCTCTCCGATCGACGAGCAGTACTTC. Its translation is CASSRDRASPIDEQYF.

The CDR3 DNA sequence: TGCGCCAGCAGCCCTACTACCGACGGGCGTGGAGGAGGAGAGCAGTACTTC. It codes for CASSPTTDGRGGGEQYF. V gene TRBV5-1 combines with J gene TRBJ2-7; possible D gene TRBD2, 5 bases. V gave up 4 bases and J gave up 7 bases, with 27 bases separating them. Germline V lookup: CDR1 SGHRS, CDR2 YFSETQ. There are 17 residues in the CDR3.

Turning to this clone: One end of the junction varies from germline; a read error may be responsible. This chain connects TRBV7-7 to TRBJ2-3; 8 positions match TRBD2. Germline lookup yields CDR1 SSHAT and CDR2 FNYEAQ (reference sequence). This CDR3 has 16 amino acids. CDR3 sequence reads: CASSPKAGAGTDTQYF. The CDR3 DNA is TGTGCTAGCAGCCCCAAAGCGGGAGCGGGCACAGATACGCAGTATTTT.

The CDR3 bases are TGTGCCAGCAGTGATCTACAGGGGGCCTCCTACGAGCAGTACTTC. Translated: CASSDLQGASYEQYF. J is TRBJ2-7 and V is TRBV2, with TRBD1 identical over 9 bases. Germline V gene lookup returns CDR1 SNHLY and CDR2 FYNNEI. V was pared by 3 bases and J by 0 bases, with 3 bases of the junction left unmatched. This CDR3 is built from 15 residues.

V and J are TRBV2 and TRBJ2-5, with TRBD2 matching 13 bases. Germline-derived CDR1 and CDR2 are SNHLY and FYNNEI. This CDR3 spans 16 amino acids. J lost 5 bases, V lost 4 bases, and 7 bases had no gene match. The CDR3 sequence: CASSVGLAGVGETQYF. As DNA, the CDR3 is TGTGCCAGCAGTGTTGGACTAGCGGGAGTTGGTGAGACCCAGTACTTC.

To note about this clone: Other DNA sequences in the sample encode the same CDR3. The chain recombines TRBV5-1 with TRBJ2-7; no clear D. Germline V CDR1 and CDR2: SGHRS, YFSETQ. CDR3 length: 13 amino acids. Between the trimmed V and J ends, which lost 0 bases and 4 bases, there was a span of 8 bases. The CDR3 here is CASSLVPRYEQYF. Here the CDR3 DNA reads TGCGCCAGCAGCTTGGTTCCCAGATACGAGCAGTACTTC.

CDR3: CASSETSGVRNEQFF. The CDR3 region has the DNA TGTGCCAGCAGTGAGACTAGCGGGGTTAGGAATGAGCAGTTCTTC. V and J are TRBV25-1 and TRBJ2-1; 11 bases match TRBD2. The germline gives CDR1 MGHDK, CDR2 SYGVNS. The CDR3 covers 15 residues. The trim removed 3 bases at V and 7 bases at J, leaving 5 bases unmatched.

Note on this clone: Distinct nucleotide sequences in the sample also encode this CDR3. The gene calls are TRBV5-1 and TRBJ1-2; 7 nucleotides agree with TRBD1. Germline trimming cut 4 bases from V and 0 bases from J; bases unmatched to any gene: 3. The CDR3 is 14 amino acids. Germline-derived CDR1 and CDR2 are SGHRS and YFSETQ. CDR3 in amino acids: CASSLGTANYGYTF. The CDR3 coding sequence is TGCGCCAGCAGCCTGGGGACAGCTAACTATGGCTACACCTTC.

The chain links TRBV4-3 to TRBJ2-7; TRBD2 is a possible D gene (5 bases). This CDR3 region has 15 residues. Germline V gene sequence: CDR1 LGHNA, CDR2 YSLEER. CDR3 sequence reads: CASSHLSPLQPARGV. CDR3 DNA: TGCGCCAGCAGCCACCTATCTCCCTTGCAGCCCGCCCGAGGGGTC.

The J gene is TRBJ2-1, the V gene TRBV10-1; TRBD2 might be the D (5 bases). The CDR3 sequence is 14 residues long. Germline CDR1 WNHNN, CDR2 SYGVQD (reference sequence). V lost 3 bases to trimming and J lost 5 bases, with 11 bases between them. Written as DNA, the CDR3 is TGCGCCAGCAGTGACGGGATTTTAAACAATGAGCAGTTCTTC. Amino acid sequence: CASSDGILNNEQFF.